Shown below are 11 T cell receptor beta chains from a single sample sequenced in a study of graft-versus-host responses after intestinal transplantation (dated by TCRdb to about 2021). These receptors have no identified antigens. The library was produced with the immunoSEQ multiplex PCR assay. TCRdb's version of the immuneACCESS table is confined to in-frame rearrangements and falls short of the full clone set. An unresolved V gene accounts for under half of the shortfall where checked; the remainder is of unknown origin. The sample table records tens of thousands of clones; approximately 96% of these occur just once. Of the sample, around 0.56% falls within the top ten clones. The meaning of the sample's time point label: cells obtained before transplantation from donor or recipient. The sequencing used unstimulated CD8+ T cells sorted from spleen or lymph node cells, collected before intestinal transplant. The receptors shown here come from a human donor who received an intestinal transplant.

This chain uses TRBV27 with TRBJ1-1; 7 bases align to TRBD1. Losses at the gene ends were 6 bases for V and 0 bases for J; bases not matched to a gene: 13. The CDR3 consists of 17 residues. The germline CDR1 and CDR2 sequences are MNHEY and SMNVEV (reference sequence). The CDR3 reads CASSSGTENYLNTEAFF. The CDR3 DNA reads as TGTGCCAGCAGCTCCGGGACAGAGAACTACCTGAACACTGAAGCTTTCTTT.

The CDR3 reads CASSFLDSTCYEQYF. The CDR3 DNA reads TGTGCCAGCAGTTTTTTGGACAGCACCTGCTACGAGCAGTACTTC. The V call is TRBV6-4, the J call TRBJ2-7, with D possibly TRBD1 on 6 matching bases. CDR3 length: 15 residues. Germline V gene data show CDR1 as MRHNA and CDR2 as SNTAGT. Trimming stripped 5 bases from V and 3 bases from J, with 17 bases between.

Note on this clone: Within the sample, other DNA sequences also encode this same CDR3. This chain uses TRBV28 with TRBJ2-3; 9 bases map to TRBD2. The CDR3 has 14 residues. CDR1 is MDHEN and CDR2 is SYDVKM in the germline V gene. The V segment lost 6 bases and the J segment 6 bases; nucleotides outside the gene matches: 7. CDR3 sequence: CASSGSGRRDTQYF. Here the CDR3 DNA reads TGTGCCAGCAGCGGCAGCGGGAGGAGGGATACGCAGTATTTT.

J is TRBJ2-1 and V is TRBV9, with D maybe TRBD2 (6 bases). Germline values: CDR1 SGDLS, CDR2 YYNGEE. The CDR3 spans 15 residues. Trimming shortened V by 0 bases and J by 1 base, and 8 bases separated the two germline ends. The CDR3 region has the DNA TGTGCCAGCAGCGTAGCGGGGGATTCCTACAATGAGCAGTTCTTC. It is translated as CASSVAGDSYNEQFF.

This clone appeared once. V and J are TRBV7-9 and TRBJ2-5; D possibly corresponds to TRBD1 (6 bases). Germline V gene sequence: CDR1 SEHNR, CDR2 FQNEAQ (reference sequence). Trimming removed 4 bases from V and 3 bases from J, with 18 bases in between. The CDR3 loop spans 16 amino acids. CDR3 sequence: CASSSITGKAEETQYF. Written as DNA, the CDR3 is TGTGCCAGCAGCTCTATCACAGGGAAGGCCGAAGAGACCCAGTACTTC.

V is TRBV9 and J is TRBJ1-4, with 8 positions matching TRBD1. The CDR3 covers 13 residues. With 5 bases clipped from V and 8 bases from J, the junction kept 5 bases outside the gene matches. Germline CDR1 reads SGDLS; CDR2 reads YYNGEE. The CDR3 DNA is TGTGCCAGCAGTGCTCAGGGGGCCGAAAAACTGTTTTTT. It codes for CASSAQGAEKLFF.

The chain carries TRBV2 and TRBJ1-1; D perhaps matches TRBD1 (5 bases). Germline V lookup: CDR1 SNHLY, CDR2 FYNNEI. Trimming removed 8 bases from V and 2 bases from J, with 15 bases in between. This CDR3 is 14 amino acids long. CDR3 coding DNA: TGTGCCAGCGATGACGACAGATATAACACTGAAGCTTTCTTT. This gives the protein CASDDDRYNTEAFF.

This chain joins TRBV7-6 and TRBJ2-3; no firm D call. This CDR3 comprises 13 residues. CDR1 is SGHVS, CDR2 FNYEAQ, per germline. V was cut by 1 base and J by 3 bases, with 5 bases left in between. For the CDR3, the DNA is TGTGCCAGCAGCTTAGGGGAAACAGATACGCAGTATTTT. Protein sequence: CASSLGETDTQYF.

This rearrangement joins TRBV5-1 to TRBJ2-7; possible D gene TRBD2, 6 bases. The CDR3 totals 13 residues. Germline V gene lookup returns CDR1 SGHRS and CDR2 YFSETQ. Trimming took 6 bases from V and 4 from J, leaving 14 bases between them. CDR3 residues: CASTEVEGYEQYF. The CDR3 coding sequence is TGCGCCAGCACTGAGGTGGAGGGATACGAGCAGTACTTC.

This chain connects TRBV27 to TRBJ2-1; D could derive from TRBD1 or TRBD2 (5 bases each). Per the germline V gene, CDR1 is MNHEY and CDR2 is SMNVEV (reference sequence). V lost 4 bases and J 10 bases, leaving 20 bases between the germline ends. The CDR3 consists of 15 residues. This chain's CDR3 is CASSSGTHGAREQFF. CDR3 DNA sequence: TGTGCCAGCAGTTCCGGGACCCATGGGGCCAGAGAGCAGTTCTTC.

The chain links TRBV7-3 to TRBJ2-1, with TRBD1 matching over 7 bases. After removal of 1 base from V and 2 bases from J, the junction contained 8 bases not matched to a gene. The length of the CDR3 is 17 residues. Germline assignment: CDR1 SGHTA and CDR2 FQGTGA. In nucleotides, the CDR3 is TGTGCCAGCAGCTTAAATACAGGGGCTCAGGCCTACAATGAGCAGTTCTTC. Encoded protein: CASSLNTGAQAYNEQFF.